This T cell receptor (beta chain) was identified in a study of technical replicates of blood from a few donors. Profiling relied on immunoSEQ multiplex PCR, and the TCRdb table lists in-frame clones only, not all of them. The sample lists approximately 75,000 clones; approximately 97% were seen once. The CDR3 spans 15 residues. Sequencing was carried out using T cells isolated from PBMCs. The sequence was obtained from a human donor in good health. The chain combines TRBV21-1 with TRBJ2-4; the listed D gene, TRBD2, was not tested against the DNA. TRBV21-1 is given as a pseudogene. CDR3 in DNA: TGTGCCAGCAGCGGGGGGGAGGGCGCCAAAAACATTCAGTACTTC. This codes for CASSGGEGAKNIQYF.